This entry lists 10 T cell receptor beta chains sequenced from one sample in a study of T cells in Graves' hyperthyroidism and ophthalmopathy. It was RNA transcripts that yielded the amplified TCR beta CDR3 regions. A first-round RT-PCR of the TCR CDR3 used the HTBI primer set. MiXCR was run by TCRdb on the multiplex PCR reads, yielding one entry per CDR3 protein. The sample has about 380,000 distinct CDR3 sequences; approximately 14% are singletons. Sequenced sample: blood. These receptors came from a woman aged 55-69 years with Graves' hyperthyroidism.

This clonotype was counted a few times. This chain links TRBV5-1 with TRBJ2-2; no definite D call. Trimming took off 0 bases at V and 4 bases at J, with 7 bases between the two ends. The CDR3 runs to 14 residues. Germline values: CDR1 SGHRS, CDR2 YFSETQ. This CDR3 is CASSLGESTGELFF. CDR3 DNA sequence: TGCGCCAGCAGCTTGGGCGAGAGCACCGGGGAGCTGTTTTTT.

The sample holds many counts of this clonotype. The CDR3 nucleotides read TGTGCCAGCAGTTTATCGCAGAGTAATGAAAAACTGTTTTTT. It encodes CASSLSQSNEKLFF. The chain joins TRBV28 to TRBJ1-4; no reliable D call. Trimming cost V 1 base and J 4 bases, with 7 bases left between them. This CDR3 region has 14 residues. Germline V gene sequence: CDR1 MDHEN, CDR2 SYDVKM.

CDR3 sequence (DNA): TGTGCCAGCAGCAAATGGACTAGCGGGAGCTACCAAGAGACCCAGTACTTC. This codes for CASSKWTSGSYQETQYF. This chain uses TRBV3-1 with TRBJ2-5, with TRBD2 identical over 13 bases. The V gene end was trimmed by 5 bases and the J gene end by 0 bases; junction bases not matched to a gene: 6. CDR1 is LGHDT and CDR2 is YNNKEL in the germline V gene (reference sequence). This CDR3 has 17 residues.

This clonotype was counted many times. This chain joins TRBV20-1 and TRBJ2-3; D perhaps matches TRBD2 (6 bases). The CDR3 loop spans 13 amino acids. CDR1 and CDR2 (germline): DFQATT, SNEGSKA (reference sequence). The ends were cut back, 0 bases at V and 6 bases at J, with 10 bases in the middle. CDR3 coding DNA: TGCAGTGCTAGAGATGGGACTTCCGATACGCAGTATTTT. This gives the protein CSARDGTSDTQYF.

This clonotype was counted only a few times. The chain links TRBV4-2 to TRBJ2-2; no firm D call. Per the germline V gene, CDR1 is LGHNA and CDR2 is YNFKEQ. Trimming left V 1 base short and J 1 base short, with 13 bases between. This CDR3 has 17 residues. CDR3 in amino acids: CASSQADWSVNTGELFF. CDR3 bases: TGTGCCAGCAGCCAAGCCGACTGGTCAGTGAACACCGGGGAGCTGTTTTTT.

Many counts were recorded for this clonotype. V usage is TRBV5-1 and J usage is TRBJ2-7, with TRBD1 identical over 7 bases. V shed 5 bases and J 5 bases; nucleotides not matched to a gene: 4. The CDR3 totals 12 residues. Germline V gene sequence: CDR1 SGHRS, CDR2 YFSETQ. The CDR3, as DNA: TGCGCCAGCAGGCCTGACAGGGACGAGCAGTACTTC. It specifies CASRPDRDEQYF.

The rearrangement joins TRBV7-9 to TRBJ2-3, with 11 bases identical to TRBD2. The length of the CDR3 is 17 residues. The germline V gene encodes CDR1 SEHNR and CDR2 FQNEAQ (reference sequence). After removal of 1 base from V and 3 bases from J, the junction contained 6 bases not matched to a gene. CDR3 DNA sequence: TGTGCCAGCAGCTTAGGTGGTCTAGCGGGAGGTACAGATACGCAGTATTTT. Protein product: CASSLGGLAGGTDTQYF.

The chain recombines TRBV20-1 with TRBJ2-7; 10 bases are shared with TRBD2. Looked up from germline, CDR1 is DFQATT and CDR2 is SNEGSKA (reference sequence). J was trimmed by 4 bases and V by 2 bases; bases with no gene match: 5. This CDR3 region has 14 residues. The CDR3 bases are TGCAGTGCTAGAATCCTAGCGGGAGAATACGAGCAGTACTTC. It specifies CSARILAGEYEQYF.

This clonotype was counted ten times or more. V usage is TRBV5-1 and J usage is TRBJ2-3, with D unclear. Trimming pared 3 bases from V and 5 bases from J, leaving 13 bases between. CDR3 length equals 14 residues. The germline CDR1 and CDR2 sequences are SGHRS and YFSETQ. The CDR3 bases are TGCGCCAGCAGCTCCGAGCGCGAGCAAGATACGCAGTATTTT. This codes for CASSSEREQDTQYF.

The sample holds many counts of this clonotype. The chain combines TRBV2 with TRBJ1-2, with TRBD1 as a possible D gene (6 bases). V gave up 6 bases and J gave up 0 bases, with 11 bases separating them. The CDR3 sequence is 14 residues long. Germline V gene sequence: CDR1 SNHLY, CDR2 FYNNEI. In DNA form, the CDR3 reads TGTGCCAGCAGGGGGGACACCGCTAACTATGGCTACACCTTC. The encoded protein is CASRGDTANYGYTF.